This passage covers 26 T cell receptor beta chains from one sample sequenced in a study of post-analysis software for immune sequencing data. These receptors lack a known antigen. Unique-molecular-identifier-tagged TCR beta cDNA libraries were used. Via MiXCR, TCRdb re-called the PCR reads, giving one row per CDR3 protein. Of approximately 440,000 distinct CDR3 sequences listed, under 55% were seen once; the top ten hold about 12%. Study-wide results and caveats: With TRBV5-6, TRBV5-1 and TRBV20-1 included, 4 or 5 TRBV segments were more frequent in patients than in controls.

Sequenced input: blood. These TCRs come from a girl between 5 and 17 years old with multiple sclerosis.

This clonotype was seen a few times. The chain recombines TRBV6-6 with TRBJ1-4, with 8 bases identical to TRBD1. The CDR3 consists of 15 residues. CDR1 is MNHNY and CDR2 is SVGAGI in the germline V gene (reference sequence). Trimming at V came to 4 bases and at J to 0 bases, leaving 1 base not matched to a gene. DNA of the CDR3: TGTGCCAGCAGTTTGACAGGGGCAACTAATGAAAAACTGTTTTTT. The encoded protein is CASSLTGATNEKLFF.

A word on this clonotype: One end of the junction varies from germline; a read error may be responsible. The V gene is TRBV28, the J gene TRBJ2-7, with no clear D. The germline CDR1 and CDR2 sequences are MDHEN and SYDVKM. The CDR3 is made up of 14 amino acids. CDR3 sequence (DNA): TGTGCCAGCAGTCTCCGATTTAACTCCTACGGGCAGTACTTC. Amino acids: CASSLRFNSYGQYF.

The rearrangement uses TRBV10-3 and TRBJ2-7; no definite D call. Germline V lookup: CDR1 ENHRY, CDR2 SYGVKD. The CDR3 runs 13 residues. Trimming shortened V by 2 bases and J by 4 bases, and 9 bases separated the two germline ends. In DNA form, the CDR3 reads TGTGCCATCAGTGAGGGAGTGGGTTACGAGCAGTACTTC. It encodes CAISEGVGYEQYF.

The gene calls are TRBV12-3 or TRBV12-4 and TRBJ1-1, with TRBD1 identical over 8 bases. V was clipped by 7 bases and J by 5 bases; unmatched bases: 6. The CDR3 is 13 amino acids. CDR3 nucleotides: TGTGCCAGCACCTCGGACAGGGTAACTGAAGCTTTCTTT. Protein product: CASTSDRVTEAFF.

The chain carries TRBV7-3 and TRBJ2-3; TRBD2 matches at 11 bases. The junction had 10 bases not matched to a gene; V was cut back by 5 bases and J by 3 bases. CDR1 and CDR2 from the germline V gene are SGHTA and FQGTGA. The CDR3 is made up of 17 amino acids. DNA for the CDR3: TGTGCCAGCAGCAATACGGGGACTAGCGGACTAACAGATACGCAGTATTTT. Its protein product is CASSNTGTSGLTDTQYF.

The rearrangement joins TRBV6-5 to TRBJ2-7; D is unclear. Germline loops: CDR1 MNHEY, CDR2 SVGAGI. The V and J ends lost 6 bases and 0 bases respectively, with 18 bases between them. This CDR3 has 16 residues. CDR3 nucleotides: TGTGCCAGCAGCCGACCCACTTCATACAGCTCCTACGAGCAGTACTTC. The encoded protein is CASSRPTSYSSYEQYF.

V is TRBV5-1 and J is TRBJ2-1; TRBD2 matches 10 bases. Trimming cost V 4 bases and J 7 bases; bases outside gene matches: 8. This CDR3 comprises 15 residues. CDR1 and CDR2 from the germline V gene are SGHRS and YFSETQ. The CDR3, as DNA: TGCGCCAGCAGCACCCCAGCGGGAGGGCCAAATGAGCAGTTCTTC. It translates to CASSTPAGGPNEQFF.

The V and J genes are TRBV6-5 and TRBJ1-5; 8 bases are shared with TRBD1. Per the germline V gene, CDR1 is MNHEY and CDR2 is SVGAGI. CDR3 length equals 15 residues. V was clipped by 0 bases and J by 7 bases; unmatched bases: 5. The CDR3 region is CASSYSRTGHQPQHF. CDR3 bases: TGTGCCAGCAGTTACTCCCGGACAGGGCACCAGCCCCAGCATTTT.

The chain couples TRBV15 to TRBJ2-2; the match to TRBD2 covers 7 bases. The V segment lost 2 bases and the J segment 0 bases; nucleotides outside the gene matches: 6. CDR1 is LNHNV, CDR2 YYDKDF, per germline (reference sequence). This CDR3 comprises 17 residues. CDR3 sequence: CATSRPSGGPNTGELFF. The DNA of the CDR3 is TGTGCCACCAGCAGACCTAGCGGCGGGCCGAACACCGGGGAGCTGTTTTTT.

Notes on this clonotype: One end of the junction varies from germline; a read error may be responsible. The chain joins TRBV6-2 or TRBV6-3 to TRBJ1-5; D call uncertain. CDR1 and CDR2 (germline): MNHEY, SVGEGT. The CDR3 is 15 amino acids. The CDR3 DNA is TGTGCCAGCAGTTACTCGGGGATTAGCAATCAGCTCCAGCATTTT. It is translated as CASSYSGISNQLQHF.

This clonotype showed up just a few times. The gene calls are TRBV24-1 and TRBJ2-3, with a tentative D call TRBD2 (5 bases). This CDR3 is 12 amino acids long. V shed 11 bases and J shed 2 bases, with 10 bases lying between them. CDR1 is KGHDR and CDR2 is SFDVKD in the germline V gene. DNA of the CDR3: TGTGCCATCGGACTCTCCACAGATACGCAGTATTTT. Its translation is CAIGLSTDTQYF.

CDR3 in DNA: TGCGCCAGCAGCCAGGCCCTTGCCGGGAGTCCCTCCTACAATGAGCAGTTCTTC. Its protein is CASSQALAGSPSYNEQFF. The chain is built from TRBV4-1 and TRBJ2-1, with a weak D call TRBD2 (6 bases). Germline CDR1 and CDR2: MGHRA and YSYEKL. Trimming shortened V by 3 bases and J by 0 bases, and 18 bases separated the two germline ends. The CDR3 is 18 amino acids.

This clonotype was observed a handful of times. This chain uses TRBV6-6 with TRBJ2-7; D not resolved. V was pared by 9 bases and J by 0 bases, with 15 bases between. Per the germline V gene, CDR1 is MNHNY and CDR2 is SVGAGI (reference sequence). The CDR3 consists of 14 residues. CDR3 sequence: CASRSQASSYEQYF. The CDR3 DNA is TGTGCCAGTCGTTCCCAGGCTTCCTCCTACGAGCAGTACTTC.

This clonotype was seen many times. The CDR3, as DNA: TGTGCCAGCAGCTTAGGGGCGGGAGGGCCCTACGAGCAGTACTTC. This sequence encodes CASSLGAGGPYEQYF. The chain uses TRBV7-2 and TRBJ2-7; 9 bases map to TRBD2. With V trimmed by 1 base and J by 2 bases, 3 bases remained unmatched. The CDR3 length is 15 residues. Germline lookup yields CDR1 SGHTA and CDR2 FQGNSA.

This clonotype was recorded many times. The V and J genes are TRBV10-3 and TRBJ1-2; D is undetermined. The CDR3 has 14 residues. The V and J ends lost 1 base and 4 bases respectively, with 10 bases between them. The germline gives CDR1 ENHRY, CDR2 SYGVKD. CDR3 in amino acids: CAISEFGSGYGYTF. CDR3 nucleotide sequence: TGTGCCATCAGTGAGTTCGGATCGGGCTATGGCTACACCTTC.

The chain recombines TRBV4-2 with TRBJ2-7; the match to TRBD2 covers 13 bases. Germline values: CDR1 LGHNA, CDR2 YNFKEQ. Trimming at V came to 4 bases and at J to 7 bases, leaving 4 bases not matched to a gene. The CDR3 contains 14 residues. The CDR3 protein is CASSPTSGRGEQYF. The CDR3 DNA reads as TGTGCCAGCAGCCCAACTAGCGGGAGGGGAGAGCAGTACTTC.

This clonotype has a handful of counts. V and J are TRBV12-3 or TRBV12-4 and TRBJ2-5; TRBD1 is a possible D gene (5 bases). CDR3 length equals 18 residues. Between the trimmed V and J ends, which lost 1 base and 2 bases, there was a span of 20 bases. The CDR3 nucleotides are TGTGCCAGCAGTTTAGGAGTAGGGGCTACTAACCAACAAGAGACCCAGTACTTC. This sequence encodes CASSLGVGATNQQETQYF.

This chain links TRBV20-1 with TRBJ2-7; D gene uncertain. V was clipped by 4 bases and J by 0 bases, with 13 bases between them. The CDR3 has 14 residues. Germline-derived CDR1 and CDR2 are DFQATT and SNEGSKA (reference sequence). In DNA, the CDR3 is TGCAGTGCTATACCGATAACAAACTCCTACGAGCAGTACTTC. Its translation: CSAIPITNSYEQYF.

This chain connects TRBV20-1 to TRBJ2-3; TRBD1 matches at 7 bases. This CDR3 is built from 16 residues. Losses at the gene ends were 6 bases for V and 2 bases for J; bases not matched to a gene: 14. CDR1 is DFQATT, CDR2 SNEGSKA, per germline (reference sequence). CDR3 DNA: TGCAGTGCGAAAAGTGGGACAGCCCTCAACACAGATACGCAGTATTTT. Translated: CSAKSGTALNTDTQYF.

In this sample, this clonotype turned up a few times. The chain is built from TRBV5-1 and TRBJ2-3, with D possibly being TRBD2 (5 bases). The length of the CDR3 is 15 residues. The germline CDR1 and CDR2 sequences are SGHRS and YFSETQ. V was clipped by 0 bases and J by 0 bases, with 8 bases between them. The CDR3 protein is CASSLGGSSTDTQYF. In DNA, the CDR3 is TGCGCCAGCAGCTTGGGAGGGTCCAGCACAGATACGCAGTATTTT.

The rearrangement links TRBV20-1 to TRBJ2-4, with TRBD2 identical over 9 bases. The DNA matches TRBJ2-7 better at its end, which makes the J call doubtful. There are 16 residues in the CDR3. The germline V gene has CDR1 DFQATT and CDR2 SNEGSKA (reference sequence). The CDR3 coding sequence is TGCAGTGCTACCCGTGGCGGGAGGGCCCTTGTCTACGAGCAGTACTTC. Its translation: CSATRGGRALVYEQYF.

This clonotype was seen repeatedly, ten times or more. The genes are TRBV29-1 and TRBJ2-3; 8 positions match TRBD1. The length of the CDR3 is 13 residues. The ends lost 4 bases at V and 3 bases at J; junction bases unmatched: 3. Germline V gene data show CDR1 as SQVTM and CDR2 as ANQGSEA. The CDR3: CSVARTGTDTQYF. The CDR3 bases are TGCAGCGTTGCGAGGACAGGGACAGATACGCAGTATTTT.

This clonotype was counted a single time. V and J are TRBV27 and TRBJ1-2, with D tentatively TRBD1 (5 bases). CDR1 is MNHEY and CDR2 is SMNVEV in the germline V gene (reference sequence). This CDR3 contains 14 residues. V lost 3 bases and J 4 bases, leaving 12 bases between the germline ends. The CDR3 DNA is TGTGCCAGCAGTTTTAAAGGGGCCAGCTATGGCTACACCTTC. It codes for CASSFKGASYGYTF.

This clonotype was seen only a few times. J is TRBJ2-1 and V is TRBV10-3; a weak D match, TRBD2 (6 bases). The CDR3 runs to 15 residues. The V gene lost 7 bases and the J gene lost 5 bases, with 18 bases spanning the gap. Looked up from germline, CDR1 is ENHRY and CDR2 is SYGVKD. The CDR3 protein is CAITMDGGRDNEQFF. In DNA, the CDR3 is TGTGCCATCACCATGGACGGGGGTCGAGACAATGAGCAGTTCTTC.

The chain carries TRBV7-2 and TRBJ2-1, with D perhaps being TRBD1 or TRBD2 (6 bases each). Between the trimmed V and J ends, which lost 5 bases and 5 bases, there was a span of 16 bases. CDR1 and CDR2 from the germline V gene are SGHTA and FQGNSA. The CDR3 spans 15 residues. The CDR3 protein is CASSVEGGTHNEQFF. The CDR3 DNA sequence: TGTGCCAGCAGCGTAGAAGGGGGGACCCACAATGAGCAGTTCTTC.

The chain uses TRBV12-3 or TRBV12-4 and TRBJ2-3; unclear D gene. The V end was cut by 6 bases, the J end by 1 base, with 2 bases between. The CDR3 has 11 amino acids. The CDR3 region has the DNA TGTGCCAGCAGGCGCACAGATACGCAGTATTTT. Residues: CASRRTDTQYF.